This TCR beta chain is drawn from a study of T cell repertoires in cytomegalovirus infection. About this clonotype: Its target is not known.

CDR1 and CDR2 from the germline V gene are MDHEN and SYDVKM. V was clipped by 7 bases and J by 4 bases; unmatched bases: 9. The CDR3 runs 15 residues. TCRdb independently ran MiXCR on the reads; one entry per CDR3 protein. The repertoire has about 890,000 distinct CDR3 sequences, roughly 30% of them found once; the top ten carry over 12%. The material sequenced was cultured CD8+ T cells from PBMCs, taken from culture after CMV antigen stimulation. The chain recombines TRBV28 with TRBJ2-1; 8 bases align to TRBD1. This receptor was identified in a human donor in good health (CMV status not recorded). Some clones in this sample may be carry-over from other donors' samples. The CDR3 DNA is TGTGCCAGCACTGACTCGGGACAGGTGTACAATGAGCAGTTCTTC. Encoded protein: CASTDSGQVYNEQFF.